This T cell receptor beta chain was sequenced during a study of blood T cell repertoires in COVID-19 (TCRdb year 2020). Describing the broader study: The collaborator samples originated in the United States, Italy and Spain and spanned the acute and convalescent phases of COVID-19. The material from the prospective study consisted of cDNA or gDNA derived from T cells, B-cell-depleted T cells, or PBMCs. The dataset comprised deeply sampled blood TCRbeta repertoires from subjects exposed to, actively infected with, or recovered from COVID-19. The repertoires were released in a freely available public database intended as a resource for research on the immune response to SARS-CoV-2. Samples were obtained from the ongoing ImmuneRACE study (first 160 participants) and from 1,200 or so subjects provided by 6 global collaborators. A de-identified subject ID, COVID-19 status, age in years and sex were almost always included in the sample metadata. Where HLA class I and class II types were available, the types were taken from metadata supplied by the sample provider, not from assay-based typing.

Overall study results and their limits: Clinical and demographic metadata were provided uncurated, with the amount varying by source and participant.

CDR1 and CDR2, per the germline V gene, are SGHRS and YFSETQ. Trimming takes 4 bases from V and 8 bases from J, and the germline ends sit 19 bases apart. From the cysteine through the phenylalanine, the CDR3 covers 15 amino acids. The sequence is cut down to CDR3 DNA, 45 bases in frame from base 1. The collaborating institutions used their own protocols to collect whole blood in K2EDTA tubes. Collaborator samples were shipped for TCRbeta analysis as frozen whole blood, isolated PBMCs, or DNA extracted from either sample type. The immunoSEQ Assay, a bias-controlled multiplex PCR, was used to amplify TCRbeta CDR3 regions from genomic DNA. The study's processing was this. The number of nucleated cells in each sample was estimated from the amplification of reference gene primers within the assay. To quantify the absolute abundance of each unique TCRbeta CDR3 rearrangement, sequence reads were collapsed and filtered. For each sample, productive Simpson clonality was calculated by taking the square root of Simpson's diversity index across productive rearrangements. The source is immuneACCESS, and TCRdb retained only in-frame sequences with V and J called. Part of the clones is not carried over; for the studies checked, unresolved V genes explain less than half of this, and the remainder is unexplained. D and trimming were read from the DNA, whereas the V and J calls and clone size are those reported in that table. The sample table records about 240,000 clones; roughly 88% of these occur just once. The top ten clonotypes cover over 9% of the sample.

About this clone: Its specific antigen is unknown. Per-base quality was not reported, and no clone a single base away is much larger than it.

Sequencing was carried out using peripheral blood. This receptor was identified in a man at least 80 years old with acute or convalescent COVID-19. In this chain, TRBV5-1 is recombined with TRBJ2-1, with TRBD2 as a weak D call on 6 bases. CDR3 region: CASSRGAGSEHEQFF. The nucleotide sequence reads as follows: TGCGCCAGCAGCCGTGGCGCGGGGTCAGAACATGAGCAGTTCTTC.